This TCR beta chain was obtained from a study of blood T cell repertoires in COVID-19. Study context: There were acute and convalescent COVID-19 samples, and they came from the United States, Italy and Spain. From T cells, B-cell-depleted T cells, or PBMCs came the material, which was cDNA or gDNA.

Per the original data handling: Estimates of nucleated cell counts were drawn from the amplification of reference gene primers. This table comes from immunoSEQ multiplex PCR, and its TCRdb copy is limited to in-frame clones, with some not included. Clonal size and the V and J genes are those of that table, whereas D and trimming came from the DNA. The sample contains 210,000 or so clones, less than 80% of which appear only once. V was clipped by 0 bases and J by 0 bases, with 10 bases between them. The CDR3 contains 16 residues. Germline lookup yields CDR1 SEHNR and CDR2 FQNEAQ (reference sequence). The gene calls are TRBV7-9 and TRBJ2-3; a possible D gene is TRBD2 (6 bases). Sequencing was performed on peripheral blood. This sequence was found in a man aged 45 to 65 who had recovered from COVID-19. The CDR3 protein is CASSLARGLSTDTQYF. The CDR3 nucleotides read TGTGCCAGCAGCTTAGCGCGGGGCCTCAGCACAGATACGCAGTATTTT. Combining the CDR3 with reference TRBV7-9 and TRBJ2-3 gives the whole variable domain DTGVSQNPRHKITKRGQNVTFRCDPISEHNRLYWYRQTLGQGPEFLTYFQNEAQLEKSRLLSDRFSAERPKGSFSTLEIQRTEQGDSAMYLCASSLARGLSTDTQYFGPGTRLTVL.